The 30 T cell receptor beta chains below all came from one sample that was sequenced in a study of T cell repertoires in cytomegalovirus infection. TCRdb analysed the reads with MiXCR anew, one entry per CDR3 protein. The table includes 200,000 to 250,000 distinct CDR3 sequences, approximately 13% detected once. The sequenced sample consisted of PBMCs. The receptors derive from a human donor in good health (CMV status not recorded). Some clones in this sample may be carry-over from other donors' samples.

This clonotype came up many times. The chain links TRBV15 to TRBJ2-7, with 7 bases matching TRBD1. Losses at the gene ends were 0 bases for V and 0 bases for J; bases not matched to a gene: 5. Germline values: CDR1 LNHNV, CDR2 YYDKDF (reference sequence). This CDR3 region has 16 residues. The CDR3, as DNA: TGTGCCACCAGCAGAGATGGACAGGTAAACTCCTACGAGCAGTACTTC. Encoded protein: CATSRDGQVNSYEQYF.

Ten or more counts support this clonotype. The rearrangement joins TRBV11-3 to TRBJ2-7; TRBD1 aligns across 10 bases. The trim removed 5 bases at V and 6 bases at J, leaving 10 bases unmatched. The CDR3 covers 15 residues. CDR1 and CDR2 from the germline V gene are SGHNT and YENEEA. The CDR3 coding sequence is TGTGCCAGCAGCCGGTACGGGACAGGGGATCGCGAGCAGTACTTC. Translation: CASSRYGTGDREQYF.

This clonotype has more than one count but fewer than ten. J is TRBJ2-1 and V is TRBV12-3 or TRBV12-4; 8 bases match TRBD2. The CDR3 has 15 amino acids. Losses at the gene ends were 5 bases for V and 7 bases for J; bases not matched to a gene: 10. The CDR3 DNA follows: TGTGCCAGCAGTCTAGGGGCGGGAGGAGTAAATGAGCAGTTCTTC. Translation: CASSLGAGGVNEQFF.

This clonotype was counted ten times or more. The chain links TRBV7-2 to TRBJ1-1, with a weak D call TRBD1 (5 bases). Trimming removed 1 base at V and 5 bases at J, with 14 bases between. Germline CDR1 reads SGHTA; CDR2 reads FQGNSA. There are 15 residues in the CDR3. The CDR3 DNA follows: TGTGCCAGCAGCTTAGAGGGGCAGGGAGGGACTGAAGCTTTCTTT. Residues: CASSLEGQGGTEAFF.

This clonotype has more than one count but fewer than ten. The V gene is TRBV6-5, the J gene TRBJ1-3; D unclear. The V gene's germline CDR1 is MNHEY and CDR2 SVGAGI. V lost 4 bases, J lost 0 bases, and 7 bases lay in between. CDR3 length equals 14 residues. CDR3 in DNA: TGTGCCAGCAGTTCCGGTTTCTCTGGAAACACCATATATTTT. This encodes CASSSGFSGNTIYF.

This clonotype was counted between two and nine times. DNA of the CDR3: TGTGCCAGCAGTTACTCCACCGGGAATCAGCCCCAGCATTTT. Translated: CASSYSTGNQPQHF. The rearrangement links TRBV6-8 to TRBJ1-5; the D is unclear. Trimming left V 0 bases short and J 4 bases short, with 7 bases between. The CDR3 length is 14 residues. Germline-derived CDR1 and CDR2 are MNHGY and SAAAGT.

This chain uses TRBV5-1 with TRBJ1-4; a weak D match, TRBD1 (6 bases). This CDR3 is 15 amino acids long. Germline V gene lookup returns CDR1 SGHRS and CDR2 YFSETQ. Deletions cut 3 bases from V and 0 bases from J, with 9 bases between. CDR3 DNA: TGCGCCAGCAGCTCGGCAGGGGCAACTAATGAAAAACTGTTTTTT. The encoded protein is CASSSAGATNEKLFF.

This clonotype was counted at least ten times. This chain joins TRBV28 and TRBJ2-5; 8 bases match TRBD1. The ends lost 2 bases at V and 2 bases at J; junction bases unmatched: 7. The CDR3 contains 16 residues. Germline lookup yields CDR1 MDHEN and CDR2 SYDVKM. Written as DNA, the CDR3 is TGTGCCAGCAGTTTAACCGGGACAGGACTGCAAGAGACCCAGTACTTC. Its protein is CASSLTGTGLQETQYF.

This clonotype was recorded many times. The rearrangement uses TRBV7-2 and TRBJ2-7, with TRBD1 identical over 7 bases. V trimming: 5 bases; J trimming: 3 bases; junction bases outside the gene matches: 4. CDR3 length: 13 amino acids. CDR1 and CDR2 (germline): SGHTA, FQGNSA. For the CDR3, the DNA is TGTGCCAGCAGCGACCACAGGGGCTACGAGCAGTACTTC. Translated, it gives CASSDHRGYEQYF.

CDR3 nucleotide sequence: TGTGCCTCCCTAGACAATGCGGATGAGCAGTTCTTC. The encoded protein is CASLDNADEQFF. The chain has TRBV10-3 and TRBJ2-1; D is unresolved. The length of the CDR3 is 12 residues. V gave up 11 bases and J gave up 8 bases, with 16 bases separating them. Germline V gives CDR1 ENHRY, CDR2 SYGVKD.

Turning to this clonotype: This sequence may be a read error, since a much larger clone differs from it by one base. The V and J genes are TRBV6-6 and TRBJ1-5; 9 positions agree with TRBD1. Germline values: CDR1 MNHNY, CDR2 SVGAGI (reference sequence). With 6 bases clipped from V and 7 bases from J, the junction kept 10 bases outside the gene matches. The CDR3 is 15 amino acids. This CDR3 is CASRINRGRVQPQHF. Here the CDR3 DNA reads TGTGCCAGCAGGATAAACAGGGGGCGGGTGCAGCCCCAGCATTTT.

This clonotype was counted between two and nine times. The CDR3 spells CASSPGLSYNYGYTF. In nucleotides, the CDR3 is TGTGCCAGCAGCCCCGGCCTCAGTTATAACTATGGCTACACCTTC. The gene calls are TRBV7-3 and TRBJ1-2; D is ambiguous. This CDR3 contains 15 residues. Germline CDR1 SGHTA, CDR2 FQGTGA. V was clipped by 5 bases and J by 1 base, with 14 bases between them. The full variable domain, with the rest looked up from reference TRBV7-3 and TRBJ1-2, is GAGVSQTPSNKVTEKGKYVELRCDPISGHTALYWYRQSLGQGPEFLIYFQGTGAADDSGLPNDRFFAVRPEGSVSTLKIQRTERGDSAVYLCASSPGLSYNYGYTFGSGTRLTVV.

There are many counts of this clonotype. This chain joins TRBV5-4 and TRBJ2-3, with D unclear. V was clipped by 4 bases and J by 6 bases, with 9 bases between them. Germline lookup yields CDR1 SGHNT and CDR2 YYREEE (reference sequence). This CDR3 spans 12 amino acids. The CDR3 coding sequence is TGTGCCAGCAGCATAGAGGTTGATACGCAGTATTTT. Its protein is CASSIEVDTQYF.

This clonotype has at least ten counts. This chain joins TRBV7-2 and TRBJ2-2; maybe TRBD2 (6 bases). The V end lost 1 base, the J end lost 6 bases, and 15 bases lay between the germline ends. Per germline, CDR1 SGHTA and CDR2 FQGNSA. CDR3 length: 16 residues. Here the CDR3 reads CASSLVLASEPGELFF. In DNA, the CDR3 is TGTGCCAGCAGCTTAGTTCTGGCTAGCGAGCCCGGGGAGCTGTTTTTT.

The CDR3, as DNA: TGTGCTAGTGGCTCCCTGACAGGGGGGCAGCCCCAGCATTTT. Translation: CASGSLTGGQPQHF. The chain employs TRBV12-5 and TRBJ1-5, with 9 bases aligning to TRBD1. V lost 6 bases, J lost 7 bases, and 7 bases stayed unmatched. CDR3 length: 14 residues. Germline CDR1 and CDR2: LGHNT and FRNRAP.

This clonotype occurred a few times. V is TRBV6-2 or TRBV6-3 and J is TRBJ2-7; TRBD1 matches 8 bases. This CDR3 has 14 amino acids. Unmatched junction bases numbered 6, after V lost 2 bases and J lost 6 bases. Germline CDR1 MNHEY, CDR2 SVGEGT. CDR3 DNA sequence: TGTGCCAGCAGTTACCCTGACAGGGGTGGCGAGCAGTACTTC. It codes for CASSYPDRGGEQYF.

The rearrangement links TRBV29-1 to TRBJ1-1; 7 positions agree with TRBD1. This CDR3 spans 18 amino acids. V was pared by 0 bases and J by 0 bases, with 13 bases of the junction left unmatched. Germline assignment: CDR1 SQVTM and CDR2 ANQGSEA. The CDR3 nucleotides read TGCAGCGTTGAAGATCTATGGGACAGATCAGGCCTGAACACTGAAGCTTTCTTT. It codes for CSVEDLWDRSGLNTEAFF.

This clonotype was picked up a small number of times. The chain is built from TRBV6-2 or TRBV6-3 and TRBJ2-2; 8 nucleotides line up with TRBD2. Trimming took 2 bases from V and 1 from J; bases not matched to a gene: 3. CDR3 length equals 16 residues. Germline-derived CDR1 and CDR2 are MNHEY and SVGEGT. This CDR3 is CASSYASGRNTGELFF. The CDR3 DNA follows: TGTGCCAGCAGTTACGCGAGCGGGAGGAACACCGGGGAGCTGTTTTTT.

This clonotype showed up many times. The rearrangement joins TRBV7-2 to TRBJ1-5; no reliable D call. The length of the CDR3 is 13 residues. The V gene's germline CDR1 is SGHTA and CDR2 FQGNSA. V was pared by 4 bases and J by 5 bases, with 9 bases between. The CDR3 here is CASSSTLDQPQHF. The CDR3 coding sequence is TGTGCCAGCAGCTCTACCCTCGATCAGCCCCAGCATTTT.

This clonotype was detected ten times or more. This chain joins TRBV2 and TRBJ2-7; D is uncertain. Germline V gives CDR1 SNHLY, CDR2 FYNNEI. V lost 3 bases and J 0 bases, leaving 15 bases between the germline ends. CDR3 length: 16 residues. CDR3 loop: CASSDPRSTSSYEQYF. Written as DNA, the CDR3 is TGTGCCAGCAGTGATCCTCGGTCGACCAGCTCCTACGAGCAGTACTTC.

This clonotype was seen only a few times. The chain combines TRBV4-2 with TRBJ2-7; D is unresolved. The CDR3 is 12 amino acids. The V and J ends lost 4 bases and 7 bases respectively, with 11 bases between them. Germline V gene sequence: CDR1 LGHNA, CDR2 YNFKEQ. The CDR3 bases are TGTGCCAGCAGCCCCCTAACCGGTGAGCAGTACTTC. Translation gives CASSPLTGEQYF.

This clonotype was recorded at least ten times. The chain recombines TRBV7-9 with TRBJ1-2; maybe TRBD1 (5 bases). Trimming left V 5 bases short and J 7 bases short, with 14 bases between. This CDR3 spans 13 amino acids. The V gene's germline CDR1 is SEHNR and CDR2 FQNEAQ (reference sequence). The CDR3 region has the DNA TGTGCCAGCAGCCCCCTCGGGGGTCTTGGCTACACCTTC. Translated: CASSPLGGLGYTF.

Many counts were recorded for this clonotype. The V gene is TRBV7-2, the J gene TRBJ2-1; TRBD1 matches 7 bases. CDR1 and CDR2 from the germline V gene are SGHTA and FQGNSA. The J segment lost 8 bases and the V segment lost 4 bases, leaving 11 bases of the junction unmatched. The CDR3 runs 15 residues. The DNA of the CDR3 is TGTGCCAGCAGCTCCCTCTTGACAGGGTGGTATGAGCAGTTCTTC. This encodes CASSSLLTGWYEQFF. Using reference TRBV7-2 and TRBJ2-1 for the parts outside the CDR3, the full variable domain is GAGVSQSPSNKVTEKGKDVELRCDPISGHTALYWYRQSLGQGLEFLIYFQGNSAPDKSGLPSDRFSAERTGGSVSTLTIQRTQQEDSAVYLCASSSLLTGWYEQFFGPGTRLTVL.

This clonotype was detected ten times or more. The chain uses TRBV6-2 or TRBV6-3 and TRBJ2-5; TRBD2 matches at 10 bases. CDR3 length: 16 residues. V dropped 6 bases and J dropped 0; count of bases not matched to a gene: 7. Germline loops: CDR1 MNHEY, CDR2 SVGEGT. The CDR3 DNA reads TGTGCCAGCAGAACGAGGCTAGCGGGAGACCAAGAGACCCAGTACTTC. This gives the protein CASRTRLAGDQETQYF.

This clonotype came up a few times. Here the CDR3 reads CSVDRQGSYNEQFF. The DNA for the CDR3 is TGCAGCGTTGATCGACAGGGGTCCTACAATGAGCAGTTCTTC. The chain recombines TRBV29-1 with TRBJ2-1; 8 bases fit TRBD1. The CDR3 sequence is 14 residues long. V dropped 3 bases and J dropped 1; count of bases not matched to a gene: 2. Germline V gene lookup returns CDR1 SQVTM and CDR2 ANQGSEA.

The chain joins TRBV20-1 to TRBJ2-3, with TRBD2 matching 13 bases. Germline trimming cut 5 bases from V and 6 bases from J; bases unmatched to any gene: 5. Germline CDR1 is DFQATT and CDR2 is SNEGSKA (reference sequence). The CDR3 consists of 14 residues. The chain's CDR3 is CSAPGLAGSDTQYF. DNA for the CDR3: TGCAGTGCTCCGGGACTAGCGGGATCGGATACGCAGTATTTT.

This clonotype was counted many times. This sequence joins TRBV7-8 and TRBJ2-5; D possibly corresponds to TRBD1 (5 bases). There are 13 residues in the CDR3. Germline loops: CDR1 SGHVS, CDR2 FQNEAQ. Trimming took off 3 bases at V and 0 bases at J, with 5 bases between the two ends. The CDR3, as DNA: TGTGCCAGCAGCTTCAGGGACCAAGAGACCCAGTACTTC. Translated: CASSFRDQETQYF.

This clonotype has a count of ten or more. J is TRBJ2-5 and V is TRBV5-1; TRBD1 matches at 12 bases. The CDR3 consists of 16 residues. V lost 0 bases to trimming and J lost 5 bases; unmatched junction nucleotides: 5. The V gene's germline CDR1 is SGHRS and CDR2 YFSETQ. The CDR3 is CASSLEGTGGWETQYF. CDR3 in DNA: TGCGCCAGCAGCTTGGAAGGGACAGGGGGCTGGGAGACCCAGTACTTC.

For this clonotype: This clone may be a read error of a much larger clone one base away. The V and J genes are TRBV6-6 and TRBJ2-2; D is uncertain. From germline, CDR1 is MNHNY and CDR2 SVGAGI (reference sequence). The CDR3 sequence is 13 residues long. CDR3 sequence: CASSWVNIGELFF. The CDR3 DNA is TGTGCCAGCTCGTGGGTAAACATCGGGGAGCTGTTTTTT.

This clonotype was seen repeatedly, ten times or more. The chain recombines TRBV7-3 with TRBJ2-3; 14 nucleotides align to TRBD2. Germline V CDR1 and CDR2: SGHTA, FQGTGA. The CDR3 covers 17 residues. Trimming at V came to 5 bases and at J to 4 bases, leaving 8 bases not matched to a gene. The CDR3 spells CASSLRLAGGQADTQYF. The CDR3 coding sequence is TGTGCCAGCAGCCTGAGACTAGCGGGGGGGCAGGCAGATACGCAGTATTTT.